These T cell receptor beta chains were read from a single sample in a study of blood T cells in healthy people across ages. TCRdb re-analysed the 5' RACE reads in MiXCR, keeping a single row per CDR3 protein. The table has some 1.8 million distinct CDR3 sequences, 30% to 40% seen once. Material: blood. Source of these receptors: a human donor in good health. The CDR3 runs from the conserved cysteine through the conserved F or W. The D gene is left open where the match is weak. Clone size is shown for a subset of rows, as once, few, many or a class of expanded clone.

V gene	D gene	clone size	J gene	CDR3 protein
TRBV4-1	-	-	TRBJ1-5	CASSPVGINQPQHF
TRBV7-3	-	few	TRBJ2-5	CASSPTPDFNQETQYF
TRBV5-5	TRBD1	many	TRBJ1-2	CASSSTGEGYTF
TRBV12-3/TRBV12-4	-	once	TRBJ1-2	CACSLEGGGYTF
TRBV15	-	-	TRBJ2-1	CATSRDYSRDNEQFF
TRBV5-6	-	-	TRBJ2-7	CASSLYTGAPYEQYF
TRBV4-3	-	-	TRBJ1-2	CASSQDWGPLAHYGYTF
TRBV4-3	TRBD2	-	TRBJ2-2	CASSHLSSGGYTGELFF
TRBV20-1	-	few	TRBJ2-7	CSASSPGPYSYEQYF
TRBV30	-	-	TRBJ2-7	CAWIQSSYEQYF
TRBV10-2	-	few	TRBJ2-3	CASSRGAPSTDTQYF
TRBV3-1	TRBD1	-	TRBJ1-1	CASSQGTGGHQAFF
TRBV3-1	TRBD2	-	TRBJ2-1	CASSQSLADYNEQFF
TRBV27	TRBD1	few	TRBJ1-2	CASSLSQTGGDYGYTF
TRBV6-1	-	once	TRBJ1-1	CASSVQGQLNTEAFF
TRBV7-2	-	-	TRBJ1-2	CASSLESGRWGNGYTF
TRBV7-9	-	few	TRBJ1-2	CASSFPPLLVGYGYTF
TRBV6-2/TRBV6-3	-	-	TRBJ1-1	CASRRGVATEAFF
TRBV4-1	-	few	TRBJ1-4	CASSPVPRGANEKLFF
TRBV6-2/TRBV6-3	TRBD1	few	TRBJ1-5	CATEGQTQPQHF
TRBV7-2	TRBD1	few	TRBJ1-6	CASSQGTGDRTLHF
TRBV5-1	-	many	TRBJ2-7	CASSGQGSSYEQYF
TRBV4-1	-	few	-	CASSRQMARQVPYEQYF
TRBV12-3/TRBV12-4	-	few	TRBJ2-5	CASSLGSGLGQETQYF
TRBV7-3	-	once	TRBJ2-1	CASSLSRGENNERFF
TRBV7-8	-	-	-	CASSQTEGGRGWETQYF
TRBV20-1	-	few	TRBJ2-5	CSATRDMYQETQYF
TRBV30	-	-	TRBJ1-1	CAWSVGVTEAFF
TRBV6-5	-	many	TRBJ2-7	CASSSPKSYEQYF
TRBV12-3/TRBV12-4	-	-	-	CASRESPQGTQYF
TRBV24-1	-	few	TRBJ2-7	CATSDPRASYEQYF
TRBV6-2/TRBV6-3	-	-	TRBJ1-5	CASGQAGISNQPQHF
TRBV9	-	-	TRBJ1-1	CASSPLSTLNTEAFF
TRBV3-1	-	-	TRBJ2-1	CASSQGSTYYNEQFF
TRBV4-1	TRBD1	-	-	CASSQGAAGGLYEQYF
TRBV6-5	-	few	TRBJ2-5	CASSTRPNRDQYF
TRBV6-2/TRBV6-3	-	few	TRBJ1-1	CASSPSWAGMNTEAFF
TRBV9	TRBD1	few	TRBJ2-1	CASSAHRDSPSFF
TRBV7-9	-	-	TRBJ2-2	CASSPTRESTGELFF
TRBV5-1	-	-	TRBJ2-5	CASSLFGRGQETQYF
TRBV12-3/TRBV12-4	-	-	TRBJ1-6	CASSVRGDSPLHF
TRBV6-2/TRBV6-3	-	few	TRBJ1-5	CASSPSEGRSNQPQHF
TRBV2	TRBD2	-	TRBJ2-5	CASSGGTSGVKTQETQYF
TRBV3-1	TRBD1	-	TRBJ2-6	CASSRTLIIDRDTGANVLTF
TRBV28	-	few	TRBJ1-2	CASSLGLARNYGYTF
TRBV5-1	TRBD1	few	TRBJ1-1	CASSPGTGAQNTEAFF
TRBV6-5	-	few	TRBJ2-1	CASSFTVNPYNEQFF
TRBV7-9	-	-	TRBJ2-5	CASSKQGKETQYF
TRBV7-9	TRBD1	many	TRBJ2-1	CASSPGQGIYNEQFF
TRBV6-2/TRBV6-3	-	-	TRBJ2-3	CASSYGGLGPLLDTQYF
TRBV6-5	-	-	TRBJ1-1	CASSYSWTPNTEAFF
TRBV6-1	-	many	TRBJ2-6	CASSGTDGTGANVLTF
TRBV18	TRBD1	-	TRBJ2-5	CASSPPGQGLETQYF
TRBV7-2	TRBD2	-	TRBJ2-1	CASSLVFVGGREQFF
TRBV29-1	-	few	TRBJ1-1	CSVEDLGGREGLMNTEAFF